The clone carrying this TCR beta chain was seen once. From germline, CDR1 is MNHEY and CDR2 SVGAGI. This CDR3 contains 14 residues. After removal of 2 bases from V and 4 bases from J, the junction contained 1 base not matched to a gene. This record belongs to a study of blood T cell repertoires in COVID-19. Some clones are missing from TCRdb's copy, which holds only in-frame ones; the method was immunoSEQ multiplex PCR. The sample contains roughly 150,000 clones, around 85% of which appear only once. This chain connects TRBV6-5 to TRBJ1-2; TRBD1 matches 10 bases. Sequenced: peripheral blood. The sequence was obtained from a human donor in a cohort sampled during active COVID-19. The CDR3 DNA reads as TGTGCCAGCAGTTACGGGGACAGGGGCTATGGCTACACCTTC. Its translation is CASSYGDRGYGYTF.